This entry lists 30 T cell receptor beta chains sequenced from one sample in a study of cytomegalovirus exposure and HLA in healthy donors. TCRdb's copy holds only in-frame clones and misses some; the assay was immunoSEQ multiplex PCR. The repertoire holds about 78,000 clones, about 96% seen once, with around 1.6% in the top ten. What was sequenced was PBMCs. These receptors all come from a man in his late teens or twenties in good health and CMV-seropositive.

This chain joins TRBV15 and TRBJ1-3; the D gene is possibly TRBD1 (5 bases). The CDR3 totals 16 residues. Germline V gene lookup returns CDR1 LNHNV and CDR2 YYDKDF (reference sequence). Trimming shortened V by 3 bases and J by 0 bases, and 12 bases separated the two germline ends. The CDR3 DNA reads as TGTGCCACCAGCAGCGGCAGGGTTTTCTCTGGAAACACCATATATTTT. This gives the protein CATSSGRVFSGNTIYF.

The chain carries TRBV6-5 and TRBJ1-1; the D is unclear. This CDR3 comprises 11 residues. From germline, CDR1 is MNHEY and CDR2 SVGAGI. V lost 6 bases and J lost 7, with 9 bases in between. CDR3 residues: CASSDSHEAFF. The CDR3 coding sequence is TGTGCCAGCAGCGATAGCCATGAAGCTTTCTTT.

The genes are TRBV27 and TRBJ2-7; 11 bases are shared with TRBD2. Trimming took 2 bases from V and 6 from J; bases not matched to a gene: 9. Germline CDR1 reads MNHEY; CDR2 reads SMNVEV (reference sequence). The CDR3 is 16 residues long. This CDR3 is CASSLVGLAEEGEQYF. The CDR3 nucleotides are TGTGCCAGCAGTTTAGTGGGACTAGCGGAGGAGGGCGAGCAGTACTTC.

The V and J genes are TRBV5-1 and TRBJ2-2; 12 positions match TRBD2. This CDR3 spans 17 amino acids. Germline CDR1 reads SGHRS; CDR2 reads YFSETQ. After removal of 4 bases from V and 6 bases from J, the junction contained 10 bases not matched to a gene. The CDR3 here is CASSKGLAGHNAGELFF. In DNA, the CDR3 is TGCGCCAGCAGCAAGGGACTAGCGGGTCATAACGCCGGGGAGCTGTTTTTT.

The chain carries TRBV6-6 and TRBJ2-7; weak D call: TRBD2 (6 bases). This CDR3 region has 14 residues. Trimming removed 6 bases from V and 0 bases from J, with 12 bases in between. Germline CDR1 and CDR2: MNHNY and SVGAGI (reference sequence). The CDR3 reads CASSHGGVSYEQYF. Here the CDR3 DNA reads TGTGCCAGCAGCCACGGGGGAGTCTCCTACGAGCAGTACTTC.

The rearrangement joins TRBV7-6 to TRBJ1-2; a possible D gene is TRBD1 (6 bases). The CDR3 extends over 13 amino acids. V was trimmed by 2 bases and J by 5 bases, leaving 9 bases between them. Germline assignment: CDR1 SGHVS and CDR2 FNYEAQ. This chain's CDR3 is CASSLQGSYGYTF. In nucleotides, the CDR3 is TGTGCCAGCAGCTTACAGGGGAGTTATGGCTACACCTTC.

CDR3 residues: CASSPERGGEKLFF. In DNA form, the CDR3 reads TGCGCCAGCAGCCCCGAACGAGGGGGTGAAAAACTGTTTTTT. V gene TRBV5-1 combines with J gene TRBJ1-4; maybe TRBD1 (6 bases). The CDR3 is 14 amino acids. From germline, CDR1 is SGHRS and CDR2 YFSETQ. Trimming cost V 4 bases and J 7 bases, with 14 bases left between them.

This sequence joins TRBV4-1 and TRBJ1-1; no definite D call. This CDR3 is 14 amino acids long. The germline CDR1 and CDR2 sequences are MGHRA and YSYEKL. V lost 1 base and J 5 bases, leaving 11 bases between the germline ends. The chain's CDR3 is CASSQVFRETEAFF. DNA of the CDR3: TGCGCCAGCAGCCAAGTCTTCCGGGAGACTGAAGCTTTCTTT.

The V gene is TRBV9, the J gene TRBJ1-2; the match to TRBD1 covers 7 bases. V gave up 0 bases and J gave up 5 bases; unmatched junction bases: 10. The CDR3 spans 16 residues. Germline V gene sequence: CDR1 SGDLS, CDR2 YYNGEE. CDR3 amino acids: CASSVGLDRDGYGYTF. CDR3 nucleotide sequence: TGTGCCAGCAGCGTAGGCCTCGACAGGGATGGATATGGCTACACCTTC.

The rearrangement links TRBV6-6 to TRBJ1-2; 9 positions match TRBD1. The CDR3 sequence is 15 residues long. J gave up 6 bases and V 2 bases, and 7 bases lay outside the gene matches. Germline V lookup: CDR1 MNHNY, CDR2 SVGAGI (reference sequence). The CDR3: CASSYAVGTGHGYTF. The CDR3 DNA follows: TGTGCCAGCAGTTACGCCGTTGGGACAGGGCATGGCTACACCTTC.

The chain uses TRBV10-3 and TRBJ2-7; D is perhaps TRBD2 (5 bases). Trimming took 2 bases from V and 4 from J, leaving 6 bases between them. CDR3 size: 12 residues. Germline V gives CDR1 ENHRY, CDR2 SYGVKD. The CDR3 bases are TGTGCCATCAGTGAGGGAGGATACGAGCAGTACTTC. It translates to CAISEGGYEQYF.

This clone appeared a single time. The V and J genes are TRBV5-8 and TRBJ2-7, with TRBD1 as a possible D gene (5 bases). The CDR3 spans 12 residues. CDR1 is SGHTS, CDR2 YDEGEE, per germline. Trimming cost V 2 bases and J 4 bases, with 7 bases left between them. CDR3 nucleotides: TGTGCCAGCAGCTTAGGGGCGTACGAGCAGTACTTC. This gives the protein CASSLGAYEQYF.

The chain carries TRBV6-5 and TRBJ2-7, with a possible D match to TRBD2 (5 bases). CDR3 length: 13 residues. Per the germline V gene, CDR1 is MNHEY and CDR2 is SVGAGI. Trimming stripped 3 bases from V and 7 bases from J, with 13 bases between. CDR3 in amino acids: CASSYEGDREQYF. DNA for the CDR3: TGTGCCAGCAGTTATGAGGGAGATCGGGAGCAGTACTTC.

This chain links TRBV19 with TRBJ2-3; TRBD1 matches 8 bases. The CDR3 sequence is 13 residues long. Germline V gene sequence: CDR1 LNHDA, CDR2 SQIVND (reference sequence). V was clipped by 8 bases and J by 6 bases; unmatched bases: 7. In DNA, the CDR3 is TGTGCCAGTCGCCAGGGGGCTCGGGATACGCAGTATTTT. It is translated as CASRQGARDTQYF.

The gene calls are TRBV18 and TRBJ2-7, with 10 bases identical to TRBD1. Germline V gene lookup returns CDR1 KGHSH and CDR2 LQKENI. The CDR3 extends over 14 amino acids. Unmatched junction bases numbered 5, after V lost 5 bases and J lost 4 bases. CDR3 DNA: TGTGCCAGCTCATCCGGGACAGGGGCGTACGAGCAGTACTTC. Protein: CASSSGTGAYEQYF.

This clone was detected only once. The chain is built from TRBV7-8 and TRBJ2-7; no clear D. With 0 bases removed from V and 3 bases from J, the gap between germline ends came to 6 bases. The CDR3 is 13 amino acids. Germline V gives CDR1 SGHVS, CDR2 FQNEAQ. The CDR3, as DNA: TGTGCCAGCAGCTTAGCACAAAACTACGAGCAGTACTTC. Encoded protein: CASSLAQNYEQYF.

The chain joins TRBV4-1 to TRBJ2-7; no clear D gene. Trimming stripped 0 bases from V and 2 bases from J, with 11 bases between. Germline assignment: CDR1 MGHRA and CDR2 YSYEKL. The CDR3 consists of 15 residues. CDR3 nucleotides: TGCGCCAGCAGCCAAGAGTGGGCACGTCCCTACGAGCAGTACTTC. It specifies CASSQEWARPYEQYF.

This chain links TRBV10-2 with TRBJ1-5, with 8 bases aligning to TRBD1. Germline CDR1 and CDR2: WSHSY and SAAADI. V trimming: 6 bases; J trimming: 4 bases; junction bases outside the gene matches: 5. The CDR3 totals 14 residues. In DNA, the CDR3 is TGCGCCAGCAGCCCAGGACAGGGTAATCAGCCCCAGCATTTT. As protein: CASSPGQGNQPQHF.

This chain links TRBV30 with TRBJ1-5; D possibly corresponds to TRBD1 (5 bases). The V gene's germline CDR1 is GTSNPN and CDR2 SVGIG (reference sequence). Trimming shortened V by 3 bases and J by 4 bases, and 13 bases separated the two germline ends. The CDR3 extends over 14 amino acids. The CDR3 nucleotides are TGTGCCTGGAGCGCGGGGGGGATGAATCAGCCCCAGCATTTT. It translates to CAWSAGGMNQPQHF.

In DNA form, the CDR3 reads TGTGCCAGTAGTCCCCCGGGACTAAACGAGCAGTACTTC. Its translation: CASSPPGLNEQYF. V gene TRBV19 combines with J gene TRBJ2-7, with 7 positions matching TRBD2. CDR3 length: 13 amino acids. The J segment lost 5 bases and the V segment lost 5 bases, leaving 6 bases of the junction unmatched. CDR1 is LNHDA and CDR2 is SQIVND in the germline V gene (reference sequence).

This rearrangement joins TRBV28 to TRBJ2-2, with 9 bases identical to TRBD2. The germline V gene encodes CDR1 MDHEN and CDR2 SYDVKM. The V segment lost 8 bases and the J segment 6 bases; nucleotides outside the gene matches: 13. The CDR3 covers 16 residues. CDR3 loop: CASGAWGSGRPGELFF. Written as DNA, the CDR3 is TGTGCCAGCGGGGCCTGGGGTAGCGGGAGACCCGGGGAGCTGTTTTTT.

The V call is TRBV19, the J call TRBJ1-2, with 9 bases lining up with TRBD1. With 6 bases clipped from V and 8 bases from J, the junction kept 7 bases outside the gene matches. The germline V gene encodes CDR1 LNHDA and CDR2 SQIVND (reference sequence). The CDR3 length is 13 residues. The CDR3 DNA follows: TGTGCCAGTAGAGTCACAGGGGGCGCAGGCTACACCTTC. It codes for CASRVTGGAGYTF. Supplemented by reference TRBV19 and TRBJ1-2, the full variable domain reads DGGITQSPKYLFRKEGQNVTLSCEQNLNHDAMYWYRQDPGQGLRLIYYSQIVNDFQKGDIAEGYSVSREKKESFPLTVTSAQKNPTAFYLCASRVTGGAGYTFGSGTRLTVV.

V is TRBV6-5 and J is TRBJ1-5; maybe TRBD1 (5 bases). Deletions cut 4 bases from V and 3 bases from J, with 13 bases between. CDR3 length: 15 residues. Germline V CDR1 and CDR2: MNHEY, SVGAGI. This CDR3 reads CASSSLPGVNQPQHF. For the CDR3, the DNA is TGTGCCAGCAGTTCTTTACCGGGGGTCAATCAGCCCCAGCATTTT.

The chain combines TRBV5-1 with TRBJ2-7; TRBD1 might be the D (6 bases). Germline V gene sequence: CDR1 SGHRS, CDR2 YFSETQ. The CDR3 is 17 residues long. V dropped 0 bases and J dropped 1 base, with 17 bases sitting between them. CDR3 coding DNA: TGCGCCAGCAGCTTGGTCCTATCACAGGGATATTCCTACGAGCAGTACTTC. Translated, it gives CASSLVLSQGYSYEQYF.

Notes on this clone: At one end the junction does not follow the germline gene, possibly because of a read error. The chain employs TRBV6-5 and TRBJ1-5; a possible D gene is TRBD1 (6 bases). The germline CDR1 and CDR2 sequences are MNHEY and SVGAGI. The CDR3 length is 15 residues. The CDR3 region has the DNA TGTGCCAGCAATTACTCGGGACAAACAAATCAGCCCCAGCATTTT. Its translation is CASNYSGQTNQPQHF.

V usage is TRBV5-8 and J usage is TRBJ1-1; no clear D gene. The CDR3 has 16 residues. The germline CDR1 and CDR2 sequences are SGHTS and YDEGEE. Trimming removed 0 bases at V and 4 bases at J, with 16 bases between. CDR3 in DNA: TGTGCCAGCAGCTTGGGTGGAGGGCGTTTGTTCACTGAAGCTTTCTTT. Its protein product is CASSLGGGRLFTEAFF.

DNA for the CDR3: TGTGCCTGGACGCGAATGAGGACTAGTAGCTCCTACAATGAGCAGTTCTTC. Its translation: CAWTRMRTSSSYNEQFF. The rearrangement uses TRBV30 and TRBJ2-1, with TRBD2 identical over 7 bases. CDR3 size: 17 residues. V shed 4 bases and J 0 bases; nucleotides not matched to a gene: 12. Germline lookup yields CDR1 GTSNPN and CDR2 SVGIG (reference sequence).

The chain couples TRBV7-9 to TRBJ1-3; D might be TRBD1 (6 bases). This CDR3 region has 19 residues. V shed 5 bases and J shed 0 bases, with 23 bases lying between them. In germline, CDR1 is SEHNR, CDR2 FQNEAQ (reference sequence). The DNA of the CDR3 is TGTGCCAGCAGCCGACGGGTAGGACAGTTGCTGAGCTCTGGAAACACCATATATTTT. Its protein is CASSRRVGQLLSSGNTIYF.

V usage is TRBV9 and J usage is TRBJ1-3; TRBD1 matches 7 bases. V lost 0 bases and J lost 4; bases outside the gene matches: 7. This CDR3 has 16 residues. Germline V gene sequence: CDR1 SGDLS, CDR2 YYNGEE. This CDR3 is CASSVGGGVKGNTIYF. DNA of the CDR3: TGTGCCAGCAGCGTAGGAGGGGGCGTAAAAGGAAACACCATATATTTT.

J is TRBJ2-7 and V is TRBV9, with TRBD1 identical over 10 bases. CDR1 is SGDLS and CDR2 is YYNGEE in the germline V gene. The V gene end was trimmed by 4 bases and the J gene end by 1 base; junction bases not matched to a gene: 5. The CDR3 runs 15 residues. CDR3 in amino acids: CASSLRDRGSYEQYF. The CDR3, as DNA: TGTGCCAGCAGCCTCCGGGACAGGGGATCCTACGAGCAGTACTTC.